This TCR beta chain is from a study of Graves' ophthalmopathy and Graves' hyperthyroidism (dated 2018 in TCRdb). About the investigation overall: Peripheral blood was collected at initial diagnosis, before any treatment. To tell Graves' ophthalmopathy apart from Graves' hyperthyroidism, and to predict which patients would progress to ophthalmopathy, the study relied on TCR beta repertoire signatures. After sampling, hyperthyroidism patients received methimazole starting at 30 mg daily, and ophthalmopathy patients received high-dose intravenous methylprednisolone. In total, 135 blood samples were TCR-sequenced: roughly 45 ophthalmopathy, under 85 hyperthyroidism and roughly 17 hyperthyroidism-to-ophthalmopathy patients. In about 6 hyperthyroidism patients, T-cell repertoires of thyroid tissue and blood were compared. For independent validation, a separate cohort was made up of about 18 hyperthyroidism patients plus 17 patients who later progressed from hyperthyroidism to ophthalmopathy. To explore V-J signatures distinguishing ophthalmopathy from hyperthyroidism, a discovery set of 100 or so patients (more than 40 ophthalmopathy, roughly 60 stable hyperthyroidism) was enrolled.

Ophthalmopathy patients had moderately to severely active disease, Clinical Activity Score of at least 3, NOSPECS grade of at least 4, and disease duration under 3 months. Patients with other autoimmune diseases, uncontrolled infections, pregnancy or lactation were excluded from the study. Clinical symptoms, serum thyroxine, TRAb, thyroid ultrasound and orbital computed tomography were used for diagnosis. Ficoll-Paque density gradient centrifugation was used to isolate PBMCs from approximately 11 ml of fresh peripheral blood. Total RNA was extracted using Trizol reagent, and RNA quality was checked on an Agilent 2100 Bioanalyzer. Overall study results and their limits: Sample size was not predetermined statistically, and investigators were not blinded to group allocation. Ophthalmopathy was separated from stable hyperthyroidism by the 13-signature model with just under 90% sensitivity and around 81% specificity in cross-validation and with 80%/75% in the test set. In validation, the model predicted ophthalmopathy progression with 55% to 71% sensitivity and approximately 72% specificity; about a dozen predicted patients were CT-confirmed with GO in a median of about 7.1 months. Most of the expanded thyroid clonotypes with a frequency above 0.001 were also detected in blood, and it was suggested that the thyroid immune response may be reflected by blood repertoires.

For repertoire sequencing, the TCR beta CDR3 regions were amplified from RNA transcripts. The first round of RT-PCR was done with HTBI primers and the Qiagen OneStep RT-PCR kit, and was followed by a second round of multiplex PCR, then size selection and purification. Sequencing of the libraries was carried out on an Illumina HiSeq2000 in paired-end mode with 100 bp reads. Turning to the authors' computational methods: SOAPnuke was used for read processing, and reads with adapters, uncalled bases, a mean Phred below 15, or no exact constant-primer or identifier match were discarded. COPE v1.2.5 was used to merge the high-quality paired reads. Clonotypes were defined as unique nucleotide sequences and were aligned to IMGT TRB V, D and J references using MiTCR v1.1. The analysis was limited to V-J combinations with a frequency above 0.0001, which together covered just over 98% of the repertoires. For each V-J combination, a TCR clonal expansion and chaos score was defined as F50 clonal expansion divided by the chaos observed in the TCRdist matrix. Welch's t-statistics and random forest were used to reduce features to about a dozen V-J combinations, which were fed into a naive Bayes classifier. The Morisita-Horn index was used to measure how similar the thyroid and blood repertoires were. TCRdb reworked the public reads: Q25 trimming with fastp, MiXCR clone assembly, productive beta chains retained. Records with the same CDR3 protein are collapsed into one entry carrying the most frequent genes and DNA. The V and J calls shown here were made by TCRdb, not taken from the authors' results. The sample data list 300,000 to 350,000 distinct CDR3 sequences, and roughly 17% of these were observed just once. The ten largest clonotypes hold 12% of the sample.

This clonotype has at least ten counts. Its antigen remains undetermined. No much larger clone is present one base from it, and per-base qualities are unavailable. The sample consisted of peripheral blood. This receptor was identified in an adult man with Graves' ophthalmopathy.

The CDR3 region has the sequence CASSDVQGSHGYTF. The nucleotides are TGTGCCAGCAGTGATGTTCAGGGGTCCCATGGCTACACCTTC. Here the chain combines TRBV6-1 and TRBJ1-2; the D region possibly corresponds to TRBD1 (6 bases align). CDR3 length: 14 amino acids, cysteine to phenylalanine. Only CDR3 DNA is held: 42 bases, read in frame from base 1. The trim is 3 bases for V and 6 bases for J, with a gap of 14 bases between the germline ends. From a lookup of the germline V gene, CDR1 and CDR2 are MNHNS and SASEGT.